Listed here are 7 T cell receptor beta chains from one sample, sequenced in a study of breast tumors, draining lymph nodes, adjacent tissues. The lymph nodes were axillary draining lymph nodes from breast cancer patients. TCRdb analysed the multiplex PCR reads with MiXCR anew, one entry per CDR3 protein. The top ten hold over 3% of the sample, which has roughly 130,000 distinct CDR3 sequences, around 20% seen once. Material: axillary lymph node tissue. The receptors were sampled from a female donor with breast cancer. Some clones in this sample may be carry-over from other donors' samples.

This clonotype was seen at least ten times. The chain joins TRBV30 to TRBJ2-7, with D possibly TRBD2 on 5 matching bases. Germline loops: CDR1 GTSNPN, CDR2 SVGIG (reference sequence). This CDR3 region has 14 residues. V lost 3 bases to trimming and J lost 2 bases, with 14 bases between them. The CDR3 here is CAWRVGWEPYEQYF. The DNA of the CDR3 is TGTGCCTGGAGGGTCGGGTGGGAGCCCTACGAGCAGTACTTC.

In this sample, this clonotype turned up many times. This chain joins TRBV9 and TRBJ2-1, with TRBD2 identical over 7 bases. The V segment lost 0 bases and the J segment 8 bases; nucleotides outside the gene matches: 8. This CDR3 spans 15 amino acids. Germline CDR1 SGDLS, CDR2 YYNGEE. For the CDR3, the DNA is TGTGCCAGCAGCGTAGCCGTCGGGAGGAGCGATGAGCAGTTCTTC. Translating it yields CASSVAVGRSDEQFF.

This chain links TRBV20-1 with TRBJ1-1; TRBD1 agrees at 10 bases. Germline V gene data show CDR1 as DFQATT and CDR2 as SNEGSKA (reference sequence). V lost 0 bases and J lost 10; bases outside the gene matches: 11. The CDR3 has 15 residues. CDR3 DNA sequence: TGCAGTGCTAGAGAACGGGGGACAGGGGTAAAAGGAGCTTTCTTT. It is translated as CSARERGTGVKGAFF.

This clonotype was detected many times. This chain links TRBV2 with TRBJ1-6; no definite D call. The CDR3 is 14 residues long. V lost 4 bases, J lost 5 bases, and 9 bases lay in between. Germline V lookup: CDR1 SNHLY, CDR2 FYNNEI. Here the CDR3 reads CASSAGDDNSPLHF. In nucleotides, the CDR3 is TGTGCCAGCAGTGCTGGGGATGATAATTCACCCCTCCACTTT.

This clonotype was found many times. This chain connects TRBV5-1 to TRBJ2-7, with 8 nucleotides matching TRBD2. CDR3 length equals 15 residues. The germline gives CDR1 SGHRS, CDR2 YFSETQ. V was pared by 0 bases and J by 2 bases, with 4 bases of the junction left unmatched. The CDR3 spells CASSLELAGPYEQYF. CDR3 nucleotide sequence: TGCGCCAGCAGCTTGGAATTAGCGGGACCCTACGAGCAGTACTTC.

The chain carries TRBV20-1 and TRBJ1-6; D call uncertain. The length of the CDR3 is 14 residues. The V gene lost 0 bases and the J gene lost 7 bases, with 10 bases spanning the gap. Germline V CDR1 and CDR2: DFQATT, SNEGSKA (reference sequence). The CDR3 region is CSARDPYQNSPLHF. CDR3 DNA sequence: TGCAGTGCTAGAGATCCCTACCAAAATTCACCCCTCCACTTT.

This chain joins TRBV4-1 and TRBJ1-1; 7 positions match TRBD1. Per germline, CDR1 MGHRA and CDR2 YSYEKL. CDR3 size: 15 residues. V gave up 5 bases and J gave up 2 bases; unmatched junction bases: 8. CDR3 DNA sequence: TGCGCCAGCAGCTATGCGGGACAGACTAACACTGAAGCTTTCTTT. Translated: CASSYAGQTNTEAFF.